Listed below are T cell receptor beta chains from one sample, sequenced in a study of blood T cell repertoires in COVID-19. The protocol was immunoSEQ multiplex PCR, while the TCRdb copy is restricted to in-frame clones and leaves out a portion. The sample lists nearly 300,000 clones; roughly 91% were seen once. Sequenced: PBMCs or T cells enriched from blood (not recorded which). The source is a woman aged 45-65 years who had been exposed to COVID-19. CDR3s include the opening cysteine and the closing phenylalanine or tryptophan. D genes are given only for firm matches. Clone sizes are given selectively: once, few, many, or a class where the clone is expanded.

d_gene	abundance	v_gene	j_gene	CDR3nt	CDR3aa
TRBD1	.	TRBV11-2	TRBJ1-2	TGTGCCAGCAGCGTCTTGGGACAGGGAAACTATGGCTACACCTTC	CASSVLGQGNYGYTF
TRBD2	.	TRBV5-1	TRBJ2-5	TGCGCCAGCAGCTTAGATGGACTAGCGGGGAGGATTCAAGAGACCCAGTACTTC	CASSLDGLAGRIQETQYF
TRBD1	.	TRBV28	TRBJ1-5	TGTGCCAGCAGGGGGACAGATATTAGCAATCAGCCCCAGCATTTT	CASRGTDISNQPQHF
.	.	TRBV5-4	TRBJ1-1	TGTGCCAGCAGCTTGCAGGGTGGCTCTGAAGCTTTCTTT	CASSLQGGSEAFF
.	.	TRBV5-1	TRBJ1-5	TGCGCCAGCAGCTTGGACGGGGGAAGTCAGCCCCAGCATTTT	CASSLDGGSQPQHF
TRBD1	.	TRBV10-3	TRBJ2-3	TGTGCCATCAGTGGGGAAAACAGGGGGAAGGCAGATACGCAGTATTTT	CAISGENRGKADTQYF
TRBD1	few	TRBV19	TRBJ1-2	TGTGCCAGTATGGGGACAGGGCATGGCTACACCTTC	CASMGTGHGYTF
TRBD1	.	TRBV5-1	TRBJ1-4	TGCGCCAGCAGCTTTTTGGGGACAGGGAACGAAAAACTGTTTTTT	CASSFLGTGNEKLFF
TRBD1	once	TRBV3-1/TRBV3-2	TRBJ2-7	TGTGCGGTAGCCAGGGGGCCCTACGAGCAGTACTTC	CAVARGPYEQYF
TRBD2	.	TRBV30	TRBJ2-3	TGTGCCTGGAGTGGGACTAGAGGGGCTCCGCAGTATTTT	CAWSGTRGAPQYF
TRBD1	.	TRBV5-5	TRBJ2-2	TGTGCCAGCAGCTCACCGGGACAGGGGGCCACCGGGGAGCTGTTTTTT	CASSSPGQGATGELFF
.	.	TRBV28	TRBJ2-3	TGTGCCAGCAGTTCCGGCGGTTCCACAGATACGCAGTATTTT	CASSSGGSTDTQYF
TRBD1	.	TRBV15	TRBJ1-2	TGTGCCACCAGCAGTACAGGGGAAGGGTATGGCTACACCTTC	CATSSTGEGYGYTF
.	.	TRBV11-2	TRBJ1-1	TGTGCCAGCAGCTTAGTGGCGGCGAACACTGAAGCTTTCTTT	CASSLVAANTEAFF
.	.	TRBV7-2	TRBJ1-1	TGTGCCAGCAGCTTAGACAGCACTAACACTGAAGCTTTCTTT	CASSLDSTNTEAFF
.	.	TRBV5-1	TRBJ1-3	TGCGCCAGCAGCTCGGGGGTTTCTGGGTTCTCTGGAAACACCATATATTTT	CASSSGVSGFSGNTIYF
.	.	TRBV6-5	TRBJ1-6	TGTGCCAGCAGTTATGGAGGCACTTCGGGTCTCCACTTT	CASSYGGTSGLHF
.	.	TRBV18	TRBJ1-2	TGTGCCAGCTCACCAACTGGGACAATCGGGTATGGCTACACCTTC	CASSPTGTIGYGYTF
TRBD1	.	TRBV7-2	TRBJ1-1	TGTGCCAGCAGGGCCGACAGGGACACTGAAGCTTTCTTT	CASRADRDTEAFF
.	.	TRBV28	TRBJ1-5	TGTGCCACCACCGGGGGGAATCAGCCCCAGCATTTT	CATTGGNQPQHF
.	.	TRBV29-1	TRBJ1-4	TGCAGCGGCCCCTGGCAGGGAACTGAAAAACTGTTTTTT	CSGPWQGTEKLFF
.	.	TRBV7-2	TRBJ2-3	TGTGCCAGCAGCACCCTGGCGGGTTACGCTAGCGCAGATACGCAGTATTTT	CASSTLAGYASADTQYF
TRBD1	.	TRBV9	TRBJ1-4	TGTGCCAGCAGCACCGGGACAGGGCAAACTAATGAAAAACTGTTTTTT	CASSTGTGQTNEKLFF
TRBD1	.	TRBV28	TRBJ2-1	TGTGCCAGCAGTTTTCCGGGACAGGAGTCCTACAATGAGCAGTTCTTC	CASSFPGQESYNEQFF
.	.	TRBV5-1	TRBJ2-5	TGCGCCAGCAGCCAAAAACAGCTCCAAGAGACCCAGTACTTC	CASSQKQLQETQYF
.	.	TRBV2	TRBJ2-2	TGTGCCAGCATTCAAGTCGGTTCCTCCAAACTCACCGGGGAGCTGTTTTTT	CASIQVGSSKLTGELFF